This TCR beta chain was sequenced for a study of early stage breast cancer tumors. The overall study: ER+/PR+/HER2- status applied to about 80% of the 16 invasive breast tumors.

Comments on this clone: Its antigen remains unidentified.

Notes on the study in general: Enriched TCRB sequences shared across patients were mostly commonly generated sequences. Tumors had approximately 2.5-fold higher T cell density than normal breast.

This normal breast sample came from a site roughly 2-4 cm away from the tumor. The length of the CDR3 is 15 residues. Germline V gene sequence: CDR1 SGHKS, CDR2 YYEKEE (reference sequence). With V trimmed by 3 bases and J by 5 bases, 5 bases remained unmatched. Clones were sequenced by immunoSEQ multiplex PCR, and TCRdb holds only the in-frame ones, with some missing. The sample comprises some 6,500 clones, around 73% of which are singletons, and 8.5% to 10% rests with the top ten. This receptor was obtained from a person in their 40s with breast cancer. The chain combines TRBV5-5 with TRBJ2-7; 13 positions match TRBD2. Sequencing used normal breast tissue next to the tumor. The DNA for the CDR3 is TGTGCCAGCAGCTACGGGACTAGCGGGACCGACGAGCAGTACTTC. Translating gives CASSYGTSGTDEQYF.